A single T cell receptor beta chain is shown here with its context. Its antigen has not been determined. The sample holds no much larger clone one base away, and base qualities are not on file. TCR CDR3 regions were amplified from genomic DNA by multiplex PCR using the deep immunoSEQ assay. Genomic DNA extracted from each cell subset was distributed evenly over all wells of several immunoSEQ 96-well plates, and each plate served as one replicate. Each replicate PCR for unsorted PBMC received roughly 290 ng genomic DNA, equal to 25,000 to 35,000 T cell genomes. Ten immunoSEQ deep assay plates were used to sequence the unsorted PBMC genomic DNA. The purified libraries were quantified using a Qubit 3.0 fluorometer, sized with a Bioanalyzer 2100, and then quantified again using the KAPA Library Quantification kit. Every immunoSEQ 96-well plate was sequenced on a dedicated single-read 150-cycle Illumina NextSeq 550 flow cell. Regarding the original processing steps: The immunoSEQ output contained only junctional sequences without quality scores, so filtering could not match that applied to full-length reads. To assign V/J genes and CDR3, sequences were annotated against IMGT germline references using PyIR, a Python wrapper for IgBLAST v1.9. Reads were removed for weak V/J assignments (E-value above 1e-6), missing CDR3, stop codons, out-of-frame junctions, or ambiguous translated residues. V3J clonotypes were defined as sequences sharing the same inferred V gene, J gene, and CDR3 amino acid sequence. Percentage overlap between repertoires was computed as shared unique clonotypes divided by the size of the smaller repertoire. Three approaches were used to assess repertoire richness: RTK rarefaction, the Chao1 estimator, and Recon v2.1 estimates of unobserved clonotypes. Held by TCRdb, this immuneACCESS table contains in-frame sequences only and omits some clones. Under half of the omission traces to an unresolved V gene where checked; the cause of the rest is unknown. Clonal size and the V and J genes are those of that table, whereas D and trimming came from the DNA. For this sample the table gives about 560,000 clones, of which around 76% were detected only once. 9.5% to 15% of the sample rests with the top ten.

The germline V gene (reference sequence) gives CDR1 as SEHNR and CDR2 as FQNEAQ. V and J lose 4 bases and 7 bases, and a span of 13 bases separates them. The CDR3 goes from the cysteine to the phenylalanine over 13 residues. The DNA shown is the 39-base CDR3, in frame from base 1. The data belong to a study of shared clonotypes between healthy human individuals (dated by TCRdb to 2018 to 2020). Looking at the study overall: Two women and a few men aged 18 to 49 years were included in the cohort. Libraries were prepared and TCR repertoires were sequenced by different laboratories using diverse techniques, in order to increase sequencing depth and limit assay-specific biases. The study deeply sequenced blood TCR repertoires of five healthy adults to estimate repertoire size and the extent of clonotype sharing between individuals. Between about 0.9 and 10 billion PBMCs per donor were obtained by leukapheresis. Study-wide conclusions, independent of this receptor: Because the study included a small number of donors, the genetic and exposure-history diversity represented was limited. Pairwise subsampling led to the expectation that sequencing depth would affect the degree of clonotype sharing among donors. Only blood was sampled, and tissue TCR repertoires likely differ from those in blood.

Donors were healthy HIV-negative adults with no recently reported acute infections or vaccinations. Only Caucasian adults living in Nashville, Tennessee, USA were represented among the donors. In the unsorted samples, roughly 90 million PBMCs were counted, and genomic DNA was extracted using the QIAamp DNA Blood Mini kit. Blood was obtained by leukapheresis, after which PBMCs were separated by Ficoll-Histopaque density gradient centrifugation and cryopreserved in liquid nitrogen vapor phase. The sequenced sample consisted of PBMCs. The rearranged chain carries TRBV7-9 and TRBJ1-1, with TRBD1 as a weak D call on 6 bases. The receptor's source is a woman aged 40 to 50 in good health. Some clones in this sample may be carry-over from other donors' samples. CDR3 loop: CASSSLGGGEAFF. The DNA reads as follows: TGTGCCAGCAGCTCCCTCGGGGGCGGTGAAGCTTTCTTT.